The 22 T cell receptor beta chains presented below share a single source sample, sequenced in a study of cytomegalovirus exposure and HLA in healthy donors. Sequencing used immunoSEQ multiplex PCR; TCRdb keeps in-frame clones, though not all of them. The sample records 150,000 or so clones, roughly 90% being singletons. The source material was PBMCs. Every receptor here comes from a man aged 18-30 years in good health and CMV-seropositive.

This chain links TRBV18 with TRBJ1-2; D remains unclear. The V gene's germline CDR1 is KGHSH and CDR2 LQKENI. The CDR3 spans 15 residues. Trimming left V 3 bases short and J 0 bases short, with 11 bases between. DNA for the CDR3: TGTGCCAGCTCACCTGGACTGACTCCTAACTATGGCTACACCTTC. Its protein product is CASSPGLTPNYGYTF.

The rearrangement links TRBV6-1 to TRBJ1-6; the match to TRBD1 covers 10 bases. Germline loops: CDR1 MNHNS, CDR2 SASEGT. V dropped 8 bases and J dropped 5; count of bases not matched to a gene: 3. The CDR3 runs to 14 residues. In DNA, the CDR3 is TGTGCCAGCTCGGGGACAGGGGATAATTCACCCCTCCACTTT. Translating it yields CASSGTGDNSPLHF.

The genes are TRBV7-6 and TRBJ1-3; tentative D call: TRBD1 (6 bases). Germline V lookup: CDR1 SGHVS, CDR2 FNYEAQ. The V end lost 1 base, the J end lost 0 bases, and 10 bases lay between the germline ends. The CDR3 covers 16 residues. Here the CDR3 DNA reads TGTGCCAGCAGCTTAGGCGGACAGCTCTCTGGAAACACCATATATTTT. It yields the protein CASSLGGQLSGNTIYF.

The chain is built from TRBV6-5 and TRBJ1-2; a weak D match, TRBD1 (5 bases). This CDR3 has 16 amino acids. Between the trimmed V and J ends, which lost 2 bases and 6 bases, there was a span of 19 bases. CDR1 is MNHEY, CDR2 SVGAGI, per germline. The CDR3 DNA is TGTGCCAGCAGTTACCGCTTACGGGGGGGAGAGGATGGCTACACCTTC. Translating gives CASSYRLRGGEDGYTF.

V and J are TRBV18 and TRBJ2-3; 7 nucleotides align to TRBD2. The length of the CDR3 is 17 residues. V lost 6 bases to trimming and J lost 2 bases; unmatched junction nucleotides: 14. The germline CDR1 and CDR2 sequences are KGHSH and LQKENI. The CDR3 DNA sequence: TGTGCCAGCTCCCGATCCGGGGCTAGCGGTCCCACAGATACGCAGTATTTT. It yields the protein CASSRSGASGPTDTQYF.

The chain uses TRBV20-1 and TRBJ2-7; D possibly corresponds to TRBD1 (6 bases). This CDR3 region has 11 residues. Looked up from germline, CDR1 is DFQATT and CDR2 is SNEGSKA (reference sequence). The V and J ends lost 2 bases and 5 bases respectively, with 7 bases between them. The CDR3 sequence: CSARNRDEQYF. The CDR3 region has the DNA TGCAGTGCTAGAAACAGGGACGAGCAGTACTTC.

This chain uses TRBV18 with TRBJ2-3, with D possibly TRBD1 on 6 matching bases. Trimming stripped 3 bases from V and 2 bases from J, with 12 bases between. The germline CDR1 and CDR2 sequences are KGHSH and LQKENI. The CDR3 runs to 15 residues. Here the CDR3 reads CASSPTQGSTDTQYF. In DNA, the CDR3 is TGTGCCAGCTCACCTACACAGGGCTCCACAGATACGCAGTATTTT.

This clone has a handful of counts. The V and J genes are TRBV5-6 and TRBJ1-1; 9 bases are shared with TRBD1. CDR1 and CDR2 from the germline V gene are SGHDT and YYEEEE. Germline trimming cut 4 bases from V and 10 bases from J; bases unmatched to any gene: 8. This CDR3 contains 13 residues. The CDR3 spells CASSRTGGRGAFF. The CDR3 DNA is TGTGCCAGCAGCCGAACAGGGGGCCGGGGAGCTTTCTTT.

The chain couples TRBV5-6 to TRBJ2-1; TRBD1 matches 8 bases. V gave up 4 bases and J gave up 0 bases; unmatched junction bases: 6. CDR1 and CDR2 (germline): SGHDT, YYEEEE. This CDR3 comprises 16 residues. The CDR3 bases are TGTGCCAGCAGCCCAGACAGGGGCAGCTCCTACAATGAGCAGTTCTTC. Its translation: CASSPDRGSSYNEQFF. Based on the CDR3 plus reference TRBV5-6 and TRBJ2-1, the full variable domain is DAGVTQSPTHLIKTRGQQVTLRCSPKSGHDTVSWYQQALGQGPQFIFQYYEEEERQRGNFPDRFSGHQFPNYSSELNVNALLLGDSALYLCASSPDRGSSYNEQFFGPGTRLTVL.

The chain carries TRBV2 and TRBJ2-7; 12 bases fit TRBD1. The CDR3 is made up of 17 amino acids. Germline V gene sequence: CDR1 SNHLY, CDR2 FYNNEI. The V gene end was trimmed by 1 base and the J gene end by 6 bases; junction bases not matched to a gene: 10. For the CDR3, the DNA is TGTGCCAGCAGTGAAGATTTATGGGGACAGGGGGCTTGCGAGCAGTACTTC. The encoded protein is CASSEDLWGQGACEQYF.

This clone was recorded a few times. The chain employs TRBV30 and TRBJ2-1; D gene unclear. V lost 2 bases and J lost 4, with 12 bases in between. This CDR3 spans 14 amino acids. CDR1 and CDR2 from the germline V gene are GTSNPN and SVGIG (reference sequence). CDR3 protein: CAWSSRVPYNEQFF. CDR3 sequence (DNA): TGTGCCTGGAGTTCCCGGGTCCCTTACAATGAGCAGTTCTTC.

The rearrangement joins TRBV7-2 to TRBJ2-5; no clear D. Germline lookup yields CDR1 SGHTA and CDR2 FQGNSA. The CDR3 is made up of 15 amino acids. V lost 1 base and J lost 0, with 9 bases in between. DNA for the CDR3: TGTGCCAGCAGCTTAGTCCCCGCGTACCAAGAGACCCAGTACTTC. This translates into CASSLVPAYQETQYF.

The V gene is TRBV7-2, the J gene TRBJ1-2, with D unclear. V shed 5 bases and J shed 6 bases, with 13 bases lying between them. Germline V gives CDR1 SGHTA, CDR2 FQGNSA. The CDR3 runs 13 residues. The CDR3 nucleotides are TGTGCCAGCAGCAGGGAGTTCGGAGATGGCTACACCTTC. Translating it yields CASSREFGDGYTF.

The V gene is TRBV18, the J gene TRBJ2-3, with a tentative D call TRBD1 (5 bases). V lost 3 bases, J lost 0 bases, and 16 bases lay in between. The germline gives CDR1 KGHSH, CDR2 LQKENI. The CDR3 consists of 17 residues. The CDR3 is CASSPIQALSSTDTQYF. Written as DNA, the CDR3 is TGTGCCAGCTCACCCATACAGGCCTTGTCTAGCACAGATACGCAGTATTTT.

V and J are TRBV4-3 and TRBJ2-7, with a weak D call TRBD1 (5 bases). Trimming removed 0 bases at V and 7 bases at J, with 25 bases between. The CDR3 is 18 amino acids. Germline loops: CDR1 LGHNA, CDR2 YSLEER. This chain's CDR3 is CASSQDGASFSVVREQYF. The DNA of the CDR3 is TGCGCCAGCAGCCAAGATGGGGCCTCCTTCTCGGTTGTTAGGGAGCAGTACTTC.

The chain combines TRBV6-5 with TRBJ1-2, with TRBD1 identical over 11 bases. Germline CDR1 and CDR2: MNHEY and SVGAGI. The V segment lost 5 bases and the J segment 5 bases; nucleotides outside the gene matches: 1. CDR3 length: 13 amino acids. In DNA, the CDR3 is TGTGCCAGCAGTGGGACAGGGGGGTATGGCTACACCTTC. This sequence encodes CASSGTGGYGYTF.

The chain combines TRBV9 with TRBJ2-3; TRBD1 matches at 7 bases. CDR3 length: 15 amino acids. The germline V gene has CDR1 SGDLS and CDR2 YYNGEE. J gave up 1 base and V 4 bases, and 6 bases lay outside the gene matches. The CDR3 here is CASSLITGGTDTQYF. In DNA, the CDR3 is TGTGCCAGCAGCCTCATAACAGGGGGCACAGATACGCAGTATTTT.

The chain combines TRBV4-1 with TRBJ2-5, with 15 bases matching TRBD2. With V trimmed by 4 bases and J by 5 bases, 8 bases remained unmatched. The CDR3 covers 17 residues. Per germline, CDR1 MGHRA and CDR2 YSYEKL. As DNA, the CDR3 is TGCGCCAGCAGCCGCGGACTAGCGGGGGGGCCGGGGGAGACCCAGTACTTC. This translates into CASSRGLAGGPGETQYF.

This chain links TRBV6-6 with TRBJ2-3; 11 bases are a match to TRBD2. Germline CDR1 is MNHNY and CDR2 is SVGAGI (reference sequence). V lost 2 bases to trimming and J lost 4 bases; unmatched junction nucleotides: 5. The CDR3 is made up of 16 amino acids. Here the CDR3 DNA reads TGTGCCAGCAGTTACGCTCTAGCGGGGGGCGCAGATACGCAGTATTTT. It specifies CASSYALAGGADTQYF.

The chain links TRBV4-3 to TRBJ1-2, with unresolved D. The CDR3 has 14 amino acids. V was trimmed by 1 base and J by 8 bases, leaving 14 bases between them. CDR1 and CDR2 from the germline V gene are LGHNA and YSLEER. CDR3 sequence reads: CASSQGRTMGGYTF. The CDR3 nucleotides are TGCGCCAGCAGCCAAGGTCGCACGATGGGCGGCTACACCTTC.

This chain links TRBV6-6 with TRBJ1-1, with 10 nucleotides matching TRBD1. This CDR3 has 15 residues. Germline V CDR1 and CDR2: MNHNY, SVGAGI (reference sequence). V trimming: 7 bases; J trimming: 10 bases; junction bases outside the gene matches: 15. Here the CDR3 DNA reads TGTGCCAGCACCCGAGGGGGACAGGGGAGTAGAGGAGCTTTCTTT. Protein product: CASTRGGQGSRGAFF.

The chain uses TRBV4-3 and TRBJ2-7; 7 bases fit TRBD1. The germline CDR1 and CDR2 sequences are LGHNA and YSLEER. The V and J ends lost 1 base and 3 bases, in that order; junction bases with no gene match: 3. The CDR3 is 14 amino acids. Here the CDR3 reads CASSQGDRHYEQYF. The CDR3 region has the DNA TGCGCCAGCAGCCAAGGGGACAGACACTACGAGCAGTACTTC.